These 15 T cell receptor beta chains came from one sample sequenced in a study of monozygotic twins with cystic fibrosis (dated by TCRdb to the early 2020s). Library prep was done by the immunoSEQ multiplex PCR assay. The clones in this table, taken by TCRdb from immuneACCESS, are in-frame only. Not every clone is retained; where verified, under half of the shortfall comes from an unresolved V gene, and the cause of the rest is unknown. The sample contains roughly 35,000 clones, approximately 87% of them found a single time. Around 1.7% of the sample is held by the ten biggest clonotypes. The sequenced sample consisted of blood. The receptors come from a girl aged 2 to 10 with cystic fibrosis.

The V gene is TRBV6-5, the J gene TRBJ2-7; D perhaps matches TRBD1 (6 bases). The CDR3 length is 15 residues. With 6 bases removed from V and 0 bases from J, the gap between germline ends came to 15 bases. Looked up from germline, CDR1 is MNHEY and CDR2 is SVGAGI. CDR3 DNA: TGTGCCAGCAGGCAAACCGGGACACCCTCCTACGAGCAGTACTTC. Its translation: CASRQTGTPSYEQYF.

V usage is TRBV29-1 and J usage is TRBJ2-7, with D perhaps TRBD1 or TRBD2 (6 bases each). V lost 5 bases to trimming and J lost 0 bases, with 17 bases between them. The CDR3 spans 15 residues. Germline loops: CDR1 SQVTM, CDR2 ANQGSEA. In DNA, the CDR3 is TGCAGCGTTTCGGGGAGAGGGGGGCCCTCCTACGAGCAGTACTTC. Translated: CSVSGRGGPSYEQYF.

The genes are TRBV13 and TRBJ2-2; D remains unclear. The CDR3 is 14 amino acids. Germline V gene lookup returns CDR1 PRHDT and CDR2 FYEKMQ (reference sequence). Trimming left V 5 bases short and J 2 bases short, with 9 bases between. In nucleotides, the CDR3 is TGTGCCAGCAGCCTTTTCAGAAACACCGGGGAGCTGTTTTTT. Translated: CASSLFRNTGELFF.

This chain links TRBV7-8 with TRBJ1-2; maybe TRBD1 (5 bases). The CDR3 sequence is 13 residues long. CDR1 is SGHVS, CDR2 FQNEAQ, per germline. Trimming left V 1 base short and J 4 bases short, with 7 bases between. CDR3 sequence reads: CASSLVQGYGYTF. As DNA, the CDR3 is TGTGCCAGCAGCTTAGTGCAGGGCTATGGCTACACCTTC.

The chain combines TRBV6-5 with TRBJ2-7; 8 nucleotides line up with TRBD1. Trimming cost V 6 bases and J 5 bases; bases outside gene matches: 6. CDR3 length: 13 amino acids. Germline values: CDR1 MNHEY, CDR2 SVGAGI. The CDR3 sequence: CASSTGQGHEQYF. The CDR3, as DNA: TGTGCCAGCAGCACCGGACAGGGACACGAGCAGTACTTC.

This chain's CDR3 is CASSPDRGGTDTQYF. The CDR3 DNA follows: TGTGCCAGCAGCCCGGACAGGGGCGGTACAGATACGCAGTATTTT. The V call is TRBV5-6, the J call TRBJ2-3; TRBD1 agrees at 9 bases. The length of the CDR3 is 15 residues. The V segment lost 4 bases and the J segment 3 bases; nucleotides outside the gene matches: 6. Germline CDR1 is SGHDT and CDR2 is YYEEEE. The full variable domain, its missing parts supplied by reference TRBV5-6 and TRBJ2-3, is DAGVTQSPTHLIKTRGQQVTLRCSPKSGHDTVSWYQQALGQGPQFIFQYYEEEERQRGNFPDRFSGHQFPNYSSELNVNALLLGDSALYLCASSPDRGGTDTQYFGPGTRLTVL.

The gene calls are TRBV5-1 and TRBJ1-6, with TRBD1 matching 10 bases. Germline values: CDR1 SGHRS, CDR2 YFSETQ. The CDR3 length is 16 residues. With 1 base clipped from V and 8 bases from J, the junction kept 6 bases outside the gene matches. The CDR3 nucleotides are TGCGCCAGCAGCTTGCCGTCCGGGACAGGGGATTCACCCCTCCACTTT. Residues: CASSLPSGTGDSPLHF.

The rearrangement uses TRBV6-5 and TRBJ1-1; D is unclear. From germline, CDR1 is MNHEY and CDR2 SVGAGI. V was pared by 5 bases and J by 1 base, with 11 bases between. This CDR3 is 14 amino acids long. The CDR3 reads CASSPTNGNTEAFF. The CDR3 coding sequence is TGTGCCAGCAGTCCCACGAACGGGAACACTGAAGCTTTCTTT.

The gene calls are TRBV6-1 and TRBJ1-3; D not certain. The CDR3 totals 13 residues. The V gene lost 10 bases and the J gene lost 8 bases, with 18 bases spanning the gap. Germline CDR1 MNHNS, CDR2 SASEGT. Written as DNA, the CDR3 is TGTGCCAACCTTTTGACCCTCGGGGACACCATATATTTT. It yields the protein CANLLTLGDTIYF.

The chain employs TRBV27 and TRBJ2-7; TRBD1 aligns across 11 bases. Germline lookup yields CDR1 MNHEY and CDR2 SMNVEV (reference sequence). This CDR3 has 17 residues. The V and J ends lost 8 bases and 5 bases, in that order; junction bases with no gene match: 17. For the CDR3, the DNA is TGTGCCAGCGCCCCCTCCCCCCGCGGACAGGGGGCGAACGAGCAGTACTTC. Translating gives CASAPSPRGQGANEQYF.

J is TRBJ2-1 and V is TRBV4-1; TRBD2 is a possible D gene (5 bases). The germline CDR1 and CDR2 sequences are MGHRA and YSYEKL. Trimming shortened V by 1 base and J by 3 bases, and 13 bases separated the two germline ends. CDR3 length equals 16 residues. The CDR3 loop is CASSQVGGLIYNEQFF. Written as DNA, the CDR3 is TGCGCCAGCAGCCAAGTGGGCGGGTTGATCTACAATGAGCAGTTCTTC.

J is TRBJ1-5 and V is TRBV30, with D hard to call. Germline V gene data show CDR1 as GTSNPN and CDR2 as SVGIG (reference sequence). Between the trimmed V and J ends, which lost 2 bases and 0 bases, there was a span of 5 bases. The CDR3 sequence is 13 residues long. The chain's CDR3 is CAWSSYSNQPQHF. CDR3 DNA sequence: TGTGCCTGGAGTTCCTATAGCAATCAGCCCCAGCATTTT.

This clone was seen a handful of times. The chain joins TRBV7-9 to TRBJ1-2; no firm D call. Germline V gene lookup returns CDR1 SEHNR and CDR2 FQNEAQ (reference sequence). This CDR3 has 12 residues. Trimming took 7 bases from V and 8 from J, leaving 14 bases between them. CDR3 region: CASTHPKDGYTF. The CDR3, as DNA: TGTGCCAGCACCCACCCGAAGGACGGCTACACCTTC.

This clone has only one observation. Written as DNA, the CDR3 is TGTGCCAGCAGCTCCCGGACTAGCGGGGTCCCTAGGGATGAGCAGTTCTTC. Protein product: CASSSRTSGVPRDEQFF. The chain carries TRBV9 and TRBJ2-1; 12 bases are shared with TRBD2. The length of the CDR3 is 17 residues. V trimming: 4 bases; J trimming: 8 bases; junction bases outside the gene matches: 13. Germline V lookup: CDR1 SGDLS, CDR2 YYNGEE. The full variable domain, rest sourced from reference TRBV9 and TRBJ2-1, is DSGVTQTPKHLITATGQRVTLRCSPRSGDLSVYWYQQSLDQGLQFLIQYYNGEERAKGNILERFSAQQFPDLHSELNLSSLELGDSALYFCASSSRTSGVPRDEQFFGPGTRLTVL.

Concerning this clone: Compared with germline, one end of the junction differs, possibly owing to a read error. J is TRBJ1-1 and V is TRBV20-1; D might be TRBD1 (6 bases). The germline V gene encodes CDR1 DFQATT and CDR2 SNEGSKA (reference sequence). This CDR3 comprises 11 residues. This CDR3 reads CSAMDSTEAFF. Written as DNA, the CDR3 is TGCAGCGCTATGGACAGCACTGAAGCTTTCTTT.